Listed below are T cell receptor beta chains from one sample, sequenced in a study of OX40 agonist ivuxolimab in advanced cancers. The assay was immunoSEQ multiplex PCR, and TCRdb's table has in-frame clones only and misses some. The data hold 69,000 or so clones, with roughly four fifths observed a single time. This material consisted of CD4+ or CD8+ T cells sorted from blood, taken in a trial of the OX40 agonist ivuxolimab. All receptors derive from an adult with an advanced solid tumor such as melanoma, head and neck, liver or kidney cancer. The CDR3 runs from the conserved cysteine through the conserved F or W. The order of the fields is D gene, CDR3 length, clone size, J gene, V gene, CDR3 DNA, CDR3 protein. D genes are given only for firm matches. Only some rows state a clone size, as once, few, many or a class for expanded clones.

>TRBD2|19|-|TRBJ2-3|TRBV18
TGTGCCAGCTCTCGCCAGGGACTAGCGGGGGGTGCGACCACAGATACGCAGTATTTT
CASSRQGLAGGATTDTQYF
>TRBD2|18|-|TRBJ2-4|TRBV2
TGTGCCAGCGGCGCCTCGACCCGGCGGGGGTTAGCCAAAAACATTCAGTACTTC
CASGASTRRGLAKNIQYF
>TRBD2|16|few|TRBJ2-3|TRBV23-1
TGCGCCAGCAGTCAATCCACTAGCGGGCATACAGATACGCAGTATTTT
CASSQSTSGHTDTQYF
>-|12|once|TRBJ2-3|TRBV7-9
TGTGCCAGCAGCTTAGCGGCAGATACGCAGTATTTT
CASSLAADTQYF
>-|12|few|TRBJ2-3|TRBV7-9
TGTGCCAGCAGCCCTACCGCAGATACGCAGTATTTT
CASSPTADTQYF
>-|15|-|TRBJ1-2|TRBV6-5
TGTGCCAGCAGTTACCAAGCAGGGACCCACTATGGCTACACCTTC
CASSYQAGTHYGYTF
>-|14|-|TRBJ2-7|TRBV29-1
TGCAGCGTCTCCTGGAGTGCACAATCCTACGAGCAGTACTTC
CSVSWSAQSYEQYF
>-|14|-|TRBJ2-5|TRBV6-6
TGTGCCAGCCTCCGCGGAGGGTACCAAGAGACCCAGTACTTC
CASLRGGYQETQYF
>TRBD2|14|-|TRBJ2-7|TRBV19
TGTGCCAGTAGATCTAGCGGTTCGTCCTACGAGCAGTACTTC
CASRSSGSSYEQYF
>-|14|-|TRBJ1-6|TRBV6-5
TGTGCCAGCACCCTGTCCCCAGGCAGCTCACCCCTCCACTTT
CASTLSPGSSPLHF
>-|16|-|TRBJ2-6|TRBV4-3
TGCGCCAGCAGCCAAGAAGGGGGCTCTGGGGCCAACGTCCTGACTTTC
CASSQEGGSGANVLTF
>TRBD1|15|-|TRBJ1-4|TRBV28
TGTGCCAGCAGTACGATCGGGACAGGGAATGAAAAACTGTTTTTT
CASSTIGTGNEKLFF
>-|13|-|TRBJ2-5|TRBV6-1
TGTGCCAGCAGTGAAGCGGATCGAGAGACCCAGTACTTC
CASSEADRETQYF
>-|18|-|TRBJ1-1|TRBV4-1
TGCGCCAGCAGCCAAATCGGGACGGGGAGGTATCAAAGCACTGAAGCTTTCTTT
CASSQIGTGRYQSTEAFF
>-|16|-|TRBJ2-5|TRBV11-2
TGTGCCAGCAGCTTAAGACTAGTTGAAGCGTCAGAGACCCAGTACTTC
CASSLRLVEASETQYF
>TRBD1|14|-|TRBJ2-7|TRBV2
TGTGCCAGCAGTGAAAGGACAGGCACCTACGAGCAGTACTTC
CASSERTGTYEQYF
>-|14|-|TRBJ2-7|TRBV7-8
TGTGCCAGCAGCTCCTCTTTGGGACACACCGAGCAGTACTTC
CASSSSLGHTEQYF
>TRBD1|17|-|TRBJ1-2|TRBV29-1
TGCAGCGTTGAAGCCCCCCGGACAGGGGCGTATCGCTATGGCTACACCTTC
CSVEAPRTGAYRYGYTF
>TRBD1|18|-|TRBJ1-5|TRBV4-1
TGCGCCAGCAGCCGAAATATACAGGGGCGGGGATTCAATCAGCCCCAGCATTTT
CASSRNIQGRGFNQPQHF
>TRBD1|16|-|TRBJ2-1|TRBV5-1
TGCGCCAGCAGCCAATTGGGGACAGGGGCTTACAATGAGCAGTTCTTC
CASSQLGTGAYNEQFF
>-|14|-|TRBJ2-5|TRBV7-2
TGTGCCAGCAGCTTAGCCCTCGTTCAAGAGACCCAGTACTTC
CASSLALVQETQYF
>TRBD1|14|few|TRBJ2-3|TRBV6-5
TGTGCCAGCACACAGGGGTTTTCCACGGATACGCAGTATTTT
CASTQGFSTDTQYF
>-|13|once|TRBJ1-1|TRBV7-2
TGTGCCAGCAGAAGGACAGCTGACACTGAAGCTTTCTTT
CASRRTADTEAFF
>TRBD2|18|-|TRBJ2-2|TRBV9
TGTGCCAGCAGCGTAGATCCTAGCGGGGCCCCGGGAACCGGGGAGCTGTTTTTT
CASSVDPSGAPGTGELFF
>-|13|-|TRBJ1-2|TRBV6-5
TGTGCCAGCAGGAACCCGGGAGACTATGGCTACACCTTC
CASRNPGDYGYTF
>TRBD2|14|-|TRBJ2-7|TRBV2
TGTGCCAGCAGTGATAGCGGGGGGGCCTTCGAGCAGTACTTC
CASSDSGGAFEQYF
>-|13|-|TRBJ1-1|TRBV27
TGTGCCAGCCGGGGGAGGGTGAACACTGAAGCTTTCTTT
CASRGRVNTEAFF
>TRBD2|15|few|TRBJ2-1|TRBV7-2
TGTGCCAGCAGCCTCCTAGCGGGCGACACTAGTGAGCAGTTCTTC
CASSLLAGDTSEQFF
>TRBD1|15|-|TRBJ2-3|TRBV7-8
TGTGCCAGCAGCTTTCGGGGACAGAGCACAGATACGCAGTATTTT
CASSFRGQSTDTQYF
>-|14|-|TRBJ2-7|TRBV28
TGTGCCAGCACCCCGACAGGACCTCCCTACGAGCAGTACTTC
CASTPTGPPYEQYF
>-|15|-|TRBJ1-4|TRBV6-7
TGTGCCAGCAGTTTTAGACAAATCCCGAAAGGAAAACTGTTTTTT
CASSFRQIPKGKLFF
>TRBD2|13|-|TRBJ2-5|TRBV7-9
TGTGCCAGCAGCTCGGGACTAGCAGAGACCCAGTACTTC
CASSSGLAETQYF
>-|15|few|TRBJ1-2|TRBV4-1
TGCGCCAGCAGCCAAGATGCAGGGCTTAACTATGGCTACACCTTC
CASSQDAGLNYGYTF
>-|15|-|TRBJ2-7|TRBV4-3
TGCGCCAGCAGCCAGGCATTCTTTAGAGACTACGAGCAGTACTTC
CASSQAFFRDYEQYF
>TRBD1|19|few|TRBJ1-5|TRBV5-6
TGTGCCAGCAGCTTAAAGTATAAGGGGACCGGGACAGGGGGTCAGCCCCAGCATTTT
CASSLKYKGTGTGGQPQHF
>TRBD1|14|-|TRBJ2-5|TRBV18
TGTGCCAGCTCACCATTTGACAGGGGAGAGACCCAGTACTTC
CASSPFDRGETQYF
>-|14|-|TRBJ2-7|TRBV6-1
TGTGCCAGCAGTCGAGAGGGGGGTCACTACGAGCAGTACTTC
CASSREGGHYEQYF
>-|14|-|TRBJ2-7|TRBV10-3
TGTGCCATCAGTGAGTACAGGGCGGAATACGAGCAGTACTTC
CAISEYRAEYEQYF
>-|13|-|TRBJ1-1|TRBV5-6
TGTGCCAGCAGCTCACGGTTAATCAATGAAGCTTTCTTT
CASSSRLINEAFF
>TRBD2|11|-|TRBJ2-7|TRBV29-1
TGCAGCGTTGTGGGGGAGGGCGAGCAGTACTTC
CSVVGEGEQYF
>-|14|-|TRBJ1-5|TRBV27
TGTGCCAGCAAGTACGGGGGTAGCAATCAGCCCCAGCATTTT
CASKYGGSNQPQHF
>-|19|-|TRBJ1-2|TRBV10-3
TGTGCCATCAGGCCGAGTCCCGGACGGAATAGGGATCAACCCTATGGCTACACCTTC
CAIRPSPGRNRDQPYGYTF
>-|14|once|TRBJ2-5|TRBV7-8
TGTGCCAGCAGTTACGGGTTCGTCCAAGAGACCCAGTACTTC
CASSYGFVQETQYF
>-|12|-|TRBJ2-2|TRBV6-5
TGTGCCAGCAGTTACACCACCGGGGAGCTGTTTTTT
CASSYTTGELFF
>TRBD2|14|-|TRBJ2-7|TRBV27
TGTGCCAGCAGTTTATCGGCGGGAGACTACGAGCAGTACTTC
CASSLSAGDYEQYF
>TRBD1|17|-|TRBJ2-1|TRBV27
TGTGCCAGCAGTCCCGTAGGGACAGCTCGCTCCTACAATGAGCAGTTCTTC
CASSPVGTARSYNEQFF
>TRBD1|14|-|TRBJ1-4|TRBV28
TGTGCCAGCAGCCGAGGACAGGAGCGGGAAAAACTGTTTTTT
CASSRGQEREKLFF
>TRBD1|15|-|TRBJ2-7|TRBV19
TGTGCCAGTAGTCCATGGGACAGGGGAACCTACGAGCAGTACTTC
CASSPWDRGTYEQYF
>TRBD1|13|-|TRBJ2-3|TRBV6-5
TGTGCCAGCACCAGACAGGGGTCAGATACGCAGTATTTT
CASTRQGSDTQYF
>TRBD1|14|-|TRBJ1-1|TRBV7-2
TGTGCCAGCAGCACTGGGACAGGGAACACTGAAGCTTTCTTT
CASSTGTGNTEAFF
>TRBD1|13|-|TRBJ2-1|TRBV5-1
TGCGCCAGCAAAGAAACAGGGGTCAATGAGCAGTTCTTC
CASKETGVNEQFF
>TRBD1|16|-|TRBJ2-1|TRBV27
TGTGCCAGCAGTCCAGGGACAGCTAGCTCCTACAATGAGCAGTTCTTC
CASSPGTASSYNEQFF
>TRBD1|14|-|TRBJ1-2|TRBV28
TGTGCGGGCGGACAGGGGTCCGGAAACTATGGCTACACCTTC
CAGGQGSGNYGYTF
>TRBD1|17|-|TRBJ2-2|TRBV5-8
TGTGCCAGCAGCTGGCTCCCACAGGGGTTGTGGACCGGGGAGCTGTTTTTT
CASSWLPQGLWTGELFF